This T cell receptor beta chain was obtained from a study of OX40 agonist ivuxolimab in advanced cancers. Context from the whole study: The costimulatory receptor OX40 (CD134) was targeted by ivuxolimab, a fully human IgG2 agonistic monoclonal antibody. Of the approximately 50 patients in dose escalation, 19 had hepatocellular carcinoma, some 15 had melanoma, 9 had renal cell carcinoma and 9 had head and neck cancer. Intravenous ivuxolimab was administered to patients every 2 weeks at six dose levels: 0.01, 0.1, 0.3, 1.5, 3 and 10 mg/kg. Peripheral TCRbeta sequencing was intended to test whether TCR sequence diversity was altered and clonal T-cell expansion was caused by ivuxolimab. Patients were allowed to have had prior anti-PD-1, anti-PD-L1 or anti-CTLA-4 therapy, and around 40% of the dose-escalation patients had previously received checkpoint inhibitors. In the dose-escalation cohort, around four fifths of patients were male, and the mean age was approximately 60 years, with a range of 23 to 79. The paper reports the monotherapy dose-escalation portion (N ≈ 52 patients) of the phase I ivuxolimab trial. Three dose-escalation patients achieved partial responses, one with hepatocellular carcinoma and two with cutaneous melanoma.

As regards this clone: This receptor's antigen is unknown. Base qualities were left out, and no much larger clone turns up one base away.

For sequencing of the TCRbeta CDR3 region, genomic DNA was extracted from the sorted cells. TCRbeta CDR3 regions were sequenced using the immunoSEQ Assay. The table comes from immuneACCESS by way of TCRdb, which keeps in-frame sequences with V and J called. Part of the clones is missing from these tables; in studies checked, under half for an unresolved V gene and the rest for unknown reasons. This sample lists around 25,000 clones; about four fifths were detected once. Clones ranked in the top ten supply 11% to 15% of the sample. There are 15 amino acids in the CDR3, from cysteine to phenylalanine inclusive. The only DNA kept is the CDR3, 45 bases in frame from the first base. The germline V gene supplies CDR1 MGHRA and CDR2 YSYEKL. V trim: 0 bases; J trim: 8 bases; unmatched bases: 7. The trial excluded patients who had a history of autoimmune disease or were on systemic immunosuppression. In every dose cohort, peripheral blood was drawn for TCR sequencing at baseline, cycle 4 day 1, and cycle 7 day 1. The samples were drawn from a first-in-human, open-label, multicenter phase I dose-escalation trial of ivuxolimab. Adults with locally advanced or metastatic head and neck squamous cell, hepatocellular, melanoma or renal cell carcinoma were enrolled in the trial. Before TCR sequencing, CD4+ and CD8+ T cells were separately sorted from peripheral blood.

Points the paper makes about the study in general: Antigen specificity was not determined for the clonally expanded peripheral T cells. After ivuxolimab, expanded clones were on average more numerous among CD8+ T cells than among CD4+ T cells. In the 0.1-3.0 mg/kg groups, partial responders had among the lowest normalized peripheral clonal expansion, particularly in CD8+ T cells. Low levels of normalized T-cell clonal expansion were also seen in some patients who did not respond. Clonal expansion of both CD4+ and CD8+ blood T cells was observed from baseline to week 6 at doses 0.1 to 3.0 mg/kg.

This receptor was obtained from an adult with an advanced solid tumor such as melanoma, head and neck, liver or kidney cancer. The chain uses TRBV4-1 and TRBJ2-1; 7 bases in the junction line up with TRBD2. The sequencing here drew on CD4+ or CD8+ T cells sorted from blood, taken in a trial of the OX40 agonist ivuxolimab. The CDR3: CASSQDRGVGDEQFF. The DNA is as follows: TGCGCCAGCAGCCAAGACCGGGGGGTCGGGGATGAGCAGTTCTTC.